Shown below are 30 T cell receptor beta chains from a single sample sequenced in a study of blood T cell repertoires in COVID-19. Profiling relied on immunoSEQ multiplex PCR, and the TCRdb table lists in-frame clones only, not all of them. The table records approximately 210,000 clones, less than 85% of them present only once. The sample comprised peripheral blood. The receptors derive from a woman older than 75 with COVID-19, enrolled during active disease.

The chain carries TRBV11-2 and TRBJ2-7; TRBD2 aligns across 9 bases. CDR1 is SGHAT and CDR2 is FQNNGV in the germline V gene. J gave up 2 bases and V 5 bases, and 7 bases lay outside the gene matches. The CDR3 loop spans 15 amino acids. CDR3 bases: TGTGCCAGCAGCCCCCGGACTAGCGCAACCTACGAGCAGTACTTC. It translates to CASSPRTSATYEQYF. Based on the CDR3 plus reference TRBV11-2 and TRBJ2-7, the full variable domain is EAGVAQSPRYKIIEKRQSVAFWCNPISGHATLYWYQQILGQGPKLLIQFQNNGVVDDSQLPKDRFSAERLKGVDSTLKIQPAKLEDSAVYLCASSPRTSATYEQYFGPGTRLTVT.

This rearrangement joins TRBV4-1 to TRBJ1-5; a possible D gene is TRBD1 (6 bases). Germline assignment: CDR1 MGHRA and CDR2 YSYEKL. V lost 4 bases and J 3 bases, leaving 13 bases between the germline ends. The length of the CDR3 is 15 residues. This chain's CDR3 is CASSRDRPNNQPQHF. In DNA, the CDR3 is TGCGCCAGCAGCCGTGACAGGCCTAACAATCAGCCCCAGCATTTT.

CDR3 region: CASSSGLAADTQYF. The DNA of the CDR3 is TGTGCCAGCAGCTCCGGACTAGCTGCTGATACGCAGTATTTT. The V call is TRBV5-8, the J call TRBJ2-3, with 8 bases aligning to TRBD2. The CDR3 extends over 14 amino acids. The germline V gene has CDR1 SGHTS and CDR2 YDEGEE. V was clipped by 3 bases and J by 6 bases; unmatched bases: 6.

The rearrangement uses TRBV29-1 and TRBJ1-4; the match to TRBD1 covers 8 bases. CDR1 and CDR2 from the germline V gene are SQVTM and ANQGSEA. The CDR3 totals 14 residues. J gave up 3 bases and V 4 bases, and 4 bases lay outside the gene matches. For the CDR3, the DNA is TGCAGCGTTGGGACACAGGGGGCTAATGAAAAACTGTTTTTT. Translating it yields CSVGTQGANEKLFF.

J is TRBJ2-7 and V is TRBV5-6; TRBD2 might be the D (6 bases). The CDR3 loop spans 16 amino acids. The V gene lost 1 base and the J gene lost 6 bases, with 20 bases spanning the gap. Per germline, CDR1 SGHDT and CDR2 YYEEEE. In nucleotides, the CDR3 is TGTGCCAGCAGCTTGCATTCCGGGAGTGATCTCCCCGAGCAGTACTTC. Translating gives CASSLHSGSDLPEQYF.

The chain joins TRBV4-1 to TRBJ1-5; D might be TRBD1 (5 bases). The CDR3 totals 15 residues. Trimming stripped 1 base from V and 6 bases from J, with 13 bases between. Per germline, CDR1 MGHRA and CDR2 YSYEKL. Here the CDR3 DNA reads TGCGCCAGCAGCCAAGGCGGGGGGACTCGTCAGCCCCAGCATTTT. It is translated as CASSQGGGTRQPQHF.

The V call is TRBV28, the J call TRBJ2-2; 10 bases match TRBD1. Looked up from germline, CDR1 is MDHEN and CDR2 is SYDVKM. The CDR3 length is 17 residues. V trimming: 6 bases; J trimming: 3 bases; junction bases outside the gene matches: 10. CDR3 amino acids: CASSISPGQGYTGELFF. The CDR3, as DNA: TGTGCCAGCAGCATCTCTCCGGGACAGGGGTACACCGGGGAGCTGTTTTTT.

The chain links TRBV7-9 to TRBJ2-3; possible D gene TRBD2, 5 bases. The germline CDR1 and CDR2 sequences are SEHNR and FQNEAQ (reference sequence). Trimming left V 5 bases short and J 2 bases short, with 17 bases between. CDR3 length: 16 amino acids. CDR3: CASSNLGRGPTDTQYF. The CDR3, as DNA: TGTGCCAGCAGCAACCTAGGGAGAGGGCCCACAGATACGCAGTATTTT. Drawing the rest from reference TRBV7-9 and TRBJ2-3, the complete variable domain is DTGVSQNPRHKITKRGQNVTFRCDPISEHNRLYWYRQTLGQGPEFLTYFQNEAQLEKSRLLSDRFSAERPKGSFSTLEIQRTEQGDSAMYLCASSNLGRGPTDTQYFGPGTRLTVL.

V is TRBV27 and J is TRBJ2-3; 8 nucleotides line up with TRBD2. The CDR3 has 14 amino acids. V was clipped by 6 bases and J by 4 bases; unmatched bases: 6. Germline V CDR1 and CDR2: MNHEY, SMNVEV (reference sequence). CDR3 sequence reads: CASRSRGGSDTQYF. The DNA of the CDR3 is TGTGCCAGCAGGTCCCGGGGGGGCTCAGATACGCAGTATTTT.

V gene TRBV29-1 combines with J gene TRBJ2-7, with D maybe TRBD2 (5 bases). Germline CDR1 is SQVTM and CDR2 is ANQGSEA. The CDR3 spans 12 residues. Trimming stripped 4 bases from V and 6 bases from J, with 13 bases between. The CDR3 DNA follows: TGCAGCGTTGCGGGTCTAGCCGGCGAGCAGTACTTC. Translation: CSVAGLAGEQYF.

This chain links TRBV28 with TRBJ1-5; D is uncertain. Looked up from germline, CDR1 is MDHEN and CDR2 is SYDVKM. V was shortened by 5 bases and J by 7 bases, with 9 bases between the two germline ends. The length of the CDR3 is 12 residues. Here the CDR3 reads CASSPYIQPQHF. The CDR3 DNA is TGTGCCAGCAGTCCCTATATACAGCCCCAGCATTTT. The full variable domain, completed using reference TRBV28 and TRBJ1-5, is DVKVTQSSRYLVKRTGEKVFLECVQDMDHENMFWYRQDPGLGLRLIYFSYDVKMKEKGDIPEGYSVSREKKERFSLILESASTNQTSMYLCASSPYIQPQHFGDGTRLSIL.

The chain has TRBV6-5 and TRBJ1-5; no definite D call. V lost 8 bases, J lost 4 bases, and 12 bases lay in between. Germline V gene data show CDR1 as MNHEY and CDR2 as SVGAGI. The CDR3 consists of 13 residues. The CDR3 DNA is TGTGCCAGCGAAGTAGGGAGAAATCAGCCCCAGCATTTT. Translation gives CASEVGRNQPQHF.

The DNA of the CDR3 is TGTGCCAGCAGCGTAGGGGCCGTCTCTGGAAACACCATATATTTT. Translating gives CASSVGAVSGNTIYF. This chain connects TRBV9 to TRBJ1-3; no clear D gene. V dropped 0 bases and J dropped 0 bases, with 7 bases sitting between them. Germline lookup yields CDR1 SGDLS and CDR2 YYNGEE. This CDR3 contains 15 residues.

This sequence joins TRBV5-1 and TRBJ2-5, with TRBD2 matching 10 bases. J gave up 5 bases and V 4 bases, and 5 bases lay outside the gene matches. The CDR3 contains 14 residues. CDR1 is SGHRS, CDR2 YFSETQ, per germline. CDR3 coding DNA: TGCGCCAGCAGCAACCCAGCGGGAGGGGAGACCCAGTACTTC. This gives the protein CASSNPAGGETQYF.

CDR3 bases: TGTGCCAGCAGCACGGGACAGAACACTGAAGCTTTCTTT. Amino acids: CASSTGQNTEAFF. V and J are TRBV7-2 and TRBJ1-1; a possible D gene is TRBD1 (6 bases). The CDR3 length is 13 residues. V was clipped by 5 bases and J by 1 base, with 8 bases between them. Per germline, CDR1 SGHTA and CDR2 FQGNSA.

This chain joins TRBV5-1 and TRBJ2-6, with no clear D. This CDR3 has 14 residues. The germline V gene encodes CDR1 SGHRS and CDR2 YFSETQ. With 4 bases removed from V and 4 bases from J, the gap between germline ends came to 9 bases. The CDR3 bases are TGCGCCAGCAGCCTGGGAACAGGGGCCAACGTCCTGACTTTC. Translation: CASSLGTGANVLTF.

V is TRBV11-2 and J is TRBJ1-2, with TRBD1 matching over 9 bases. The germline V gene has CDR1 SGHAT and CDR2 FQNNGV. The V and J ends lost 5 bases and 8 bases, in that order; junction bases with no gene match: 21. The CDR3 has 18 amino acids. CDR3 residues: CASSGRPGQGIIGRGYTF. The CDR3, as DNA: TGTGCCAGCAGCGGGCGCCCGGGACAGGGAATTATCGGACGGGGCTACACCTTC.

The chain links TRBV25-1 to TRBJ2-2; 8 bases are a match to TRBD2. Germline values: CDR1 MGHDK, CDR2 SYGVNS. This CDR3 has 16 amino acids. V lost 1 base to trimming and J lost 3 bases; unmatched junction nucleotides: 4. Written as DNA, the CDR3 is TGTGCCAGCAGTGAATTTGGGACTAGGTACACCGGGGAGCTGTTTTTT. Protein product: CASSEFGTRYTGELFF.

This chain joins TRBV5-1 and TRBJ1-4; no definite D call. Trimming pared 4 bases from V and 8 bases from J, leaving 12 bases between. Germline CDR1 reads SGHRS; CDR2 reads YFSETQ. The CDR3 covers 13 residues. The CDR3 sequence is CASSQTPAEKLFF. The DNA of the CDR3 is TGCGCCAGCAGCCAGACACCGGCAGAAAAACTGTTTTTT.

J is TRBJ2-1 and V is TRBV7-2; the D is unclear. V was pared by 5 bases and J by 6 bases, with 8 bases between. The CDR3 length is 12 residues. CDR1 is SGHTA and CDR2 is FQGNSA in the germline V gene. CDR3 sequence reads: CASSAPSNEQFF. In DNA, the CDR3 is TGTGCCAGCAGCGCCCCTAGCAATGAGCAGTTCTTC.

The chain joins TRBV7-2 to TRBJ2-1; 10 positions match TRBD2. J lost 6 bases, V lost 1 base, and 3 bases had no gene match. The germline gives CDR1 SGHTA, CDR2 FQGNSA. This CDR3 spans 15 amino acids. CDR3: CASSLVSGGSNEQFF. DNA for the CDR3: TGTGCCAGCAGCTTAGTTAGCGGGGGGAGCAATGAGCAGTTCTTC. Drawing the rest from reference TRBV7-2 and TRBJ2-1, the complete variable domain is GAGVSQSPSNKVTEKGKDVELRCDPISGHTALYWYRQSLGQGLEFLIYFQGNSAPDKSGLPSDRFSAERTGGSVSTLTIQRTQQEDSAVYLCASSLVSGGSNEQFFGPGTRLTVL.

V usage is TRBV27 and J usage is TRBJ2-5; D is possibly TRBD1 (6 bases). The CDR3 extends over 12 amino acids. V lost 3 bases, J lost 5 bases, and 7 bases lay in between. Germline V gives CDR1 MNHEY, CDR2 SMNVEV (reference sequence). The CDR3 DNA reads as TGTGCCAGCAGTTTGACAGGCGAGACCCAGTACTTC. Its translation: CASSLTGETQYF.

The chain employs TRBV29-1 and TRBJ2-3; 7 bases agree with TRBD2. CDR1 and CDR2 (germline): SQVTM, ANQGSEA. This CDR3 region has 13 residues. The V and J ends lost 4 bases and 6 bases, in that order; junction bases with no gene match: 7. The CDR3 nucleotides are TGCAGCGTTGGTCCGAGCGGGACCGATACGCAGTATTTT. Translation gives CSVGPSGTDTQYF.

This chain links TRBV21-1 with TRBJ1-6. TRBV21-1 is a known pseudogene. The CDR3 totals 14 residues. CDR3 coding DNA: TGTGCCAGCAAAACGGGAACAGAAGTTTCACCCCTCCACTTT. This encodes CASKTGTEVSPLHF.

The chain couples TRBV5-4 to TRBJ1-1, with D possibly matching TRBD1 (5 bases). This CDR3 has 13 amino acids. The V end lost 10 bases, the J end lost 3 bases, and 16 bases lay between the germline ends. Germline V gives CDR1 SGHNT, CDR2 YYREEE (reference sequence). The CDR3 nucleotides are TGTGCCCACAAAGGCAGGGAGGACACTGAAGCTTTCTTT. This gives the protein CAHKGREDTEAFF. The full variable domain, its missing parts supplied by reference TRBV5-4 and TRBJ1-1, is ETGVTQSPTHLIKTRGQQVTLRCSSQSGHNTVSWYQQALGQGPQFIFQYYREEENGRGNFPPRFSGLQFPNYSSELNVNALELDDSALYLCAHKGREDTEAFFGQGTRLTVV.

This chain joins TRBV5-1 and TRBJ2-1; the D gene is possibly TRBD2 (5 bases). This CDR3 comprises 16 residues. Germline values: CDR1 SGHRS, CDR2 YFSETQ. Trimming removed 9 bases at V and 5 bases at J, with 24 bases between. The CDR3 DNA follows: TGCGCCACCGGGAAAGCCACCCAGCCCCCCGACAATGAGCAGTTCTTC. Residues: CATGKATQPPDNEQFF.

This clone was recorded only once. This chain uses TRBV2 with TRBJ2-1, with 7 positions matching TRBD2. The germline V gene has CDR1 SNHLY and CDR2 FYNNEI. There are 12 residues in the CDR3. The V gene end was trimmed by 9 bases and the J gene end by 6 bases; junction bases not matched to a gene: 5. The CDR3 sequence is CASQGEGNEQFF. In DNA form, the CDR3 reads TGTGCCAGTCAAGGGGAGGGCAATGAGCAGTTCTTC. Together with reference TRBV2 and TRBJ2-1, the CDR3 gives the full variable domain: EPEVTQTPSHQVTQMGQEVILRCVPISNHLYFYWYRQILGQKVEFLVSFYNNEISEKSEIFDDQFSVERPDGSNFTLKIRSTKLEDSAMYFCASQGEGNEQFFGPGTRLTVL.

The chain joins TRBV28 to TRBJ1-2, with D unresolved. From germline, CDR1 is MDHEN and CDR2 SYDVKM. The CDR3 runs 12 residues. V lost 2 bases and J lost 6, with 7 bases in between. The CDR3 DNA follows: TGTGCCAGCAGTTTAGTGAGGGATGGCTACACCTTC. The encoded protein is CASSLVRDGYTF.

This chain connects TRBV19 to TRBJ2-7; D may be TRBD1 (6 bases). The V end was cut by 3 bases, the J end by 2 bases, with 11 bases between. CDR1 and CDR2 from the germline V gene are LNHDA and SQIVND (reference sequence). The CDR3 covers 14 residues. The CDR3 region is CASSIGQLTYEQYF. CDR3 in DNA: TGTGCCAGTAGTATTGGACAGCTGACCTACGAGCAGTACTTC.

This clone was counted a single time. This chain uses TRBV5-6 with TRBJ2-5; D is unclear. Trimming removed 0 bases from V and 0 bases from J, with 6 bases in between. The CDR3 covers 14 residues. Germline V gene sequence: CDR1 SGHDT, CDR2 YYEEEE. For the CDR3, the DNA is TGTGCCAGCAGCTTGGAGAGTTACCAAGAGACCCAGTACTTC. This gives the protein CASSLESYQETQYF. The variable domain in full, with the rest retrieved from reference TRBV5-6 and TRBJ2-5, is DAGVTQSPTHLIKTRGQQVTLRCSPKSGHDTVSWYQQALGQGPQFIFQYYEEEERQRGNFPDRFSGHQFPNYSSELNVNALLLGDSALYLCASSLESYQETQYFGPGTRLLVL.